In this sample, the clone carrying this T cell receptor beta chain turned up once. The target antigen is unknown. V lost 5 bases and J 1 base, leaving 10 bases between the germline ends. The CDR3 is 14 amino acids. Germline V gives CDR1 SGHRS, CDR2 YFSETQ. Repertoires were generated with immunoSEQ multiplex PCR, while TCRdb's copy carries only in-frame clones and drops some. The data contain some 54,000 clones, 70% to 90% of them seen just once; the ten biggest clones take up about 1.2%. The data originate from a study of OX40 agonist ivuxolimab in advanced cancers. Study as a whole: Previous treatment with anti-PD-1, anti-PD-L1 or anti-CTLA-4 therapy was allowed; 30% to 50% had received some. Study outcomes and limitations: Among the nonresponders, some also had low normalized T-cell clonal expansion. Among T cells, CD8+ cells averaged more expanded clones than CD4+ cells.

The rearrangement joins TRBV5-1 to TRBJ2-1; D possibly corresponds to TRBD2 (7 bases). Sequencing was performed on CD4+ or CD8+ T cells sorted from blood, taken in a trial of the OX40 agonist ivuxolimab. This receptor was taken from an adult with an advanced solid tumor such as melanoma, head and neck, liver or kidney cancer. The CDR3 region has the DNA TGCGCCAGCAGGGAGGGGGGGTCCTACAATGAGCAGTTCTTC. Protein product: CASREGGSYNEQFF. Full variable domain (remainder filled in from reference TRBV5-1 and TRBJ2-1): KAGVTQTPRYLIKTRGQQVTLSCSPISGHRSVSWYQQTPGQGLQFLFEYFSETQRNKGNFPGRFSGRQFSNSRSEMNVSTLELGDSALYLCASREGGSYNEQFFGPGTRLTVL.